These T cell receptor beta chains were read from a single sample in a study of T cell responses to AZD1222 COVID-19 vaccine. Clones were read by immunoSEQ multiplex PCR, and TCRdb kept only the in-frame ones, dropping some. The repertoire holds 55,000 to 60,000 clones, with approximately 85% as singletons. The sequenced sample was peripheral blood, obtained on day 0 of MenACWY control vaccination. All receptors come from an adult in good health. Both conserved end residues are part of each CDR3.

>TRBJ2-2|TRBV4-1
CASSPTTSGSTGELFF
>TRBJ2-7|TRBV27
CASSLLAGAYEQYF
>TRBJ1-2|TRBV28
CASSSGQGEAYGYTF
>TRBJ1-2|TRBV5-4
CASSLAGIGNYGYTF
>TRBJ2-7|TRBV11-2
CAILTDSYEQYF
>TRBJ2-3|TRBV7-9
CASSSRLGIDTQYF
>TRBJ1-3|TRBV7-9
CASSFPGQRNTIYF
>TRBJ2-1|TRBV5-1
CASSSGTLGYNEQFF
>TRBJ2-7|TRBV7-2
CASSLAGTGTYEQYF
>TRBJ2-7|TRBV6-2/TRBV6-3
CASSHGLAGSYEQYF
>TRBJ2-4|TRBV28
CASTLPSGDKNIQYF
>TRBJ1-4|TRBV7-9
CASSRQGTATNEKLFF
>TRBJ1-5|TRBV2
CASSVRQNGNQPQHF
>TRBJ2-1|TRBV6-2/TRBV6-3
CASSPPPRGPYNEQFF
>TRBJ2-7|TRBV10-3
CAISEAQLPGYEQYF
>TRBJ1-1|TRBV12-3/TRBV12-4
CASSIHMNTEAFF